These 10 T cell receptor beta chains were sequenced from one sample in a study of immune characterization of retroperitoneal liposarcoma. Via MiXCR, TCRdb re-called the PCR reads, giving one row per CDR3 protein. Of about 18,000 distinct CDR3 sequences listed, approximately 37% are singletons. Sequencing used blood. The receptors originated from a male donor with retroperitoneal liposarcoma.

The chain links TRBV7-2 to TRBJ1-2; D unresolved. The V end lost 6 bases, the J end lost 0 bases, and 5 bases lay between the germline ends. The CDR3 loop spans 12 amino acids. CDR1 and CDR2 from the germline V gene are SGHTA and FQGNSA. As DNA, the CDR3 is TGTGCCAGCAGGATCTCTAACTATGGCTACACCTTC. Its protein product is CASRISNYGYTF.

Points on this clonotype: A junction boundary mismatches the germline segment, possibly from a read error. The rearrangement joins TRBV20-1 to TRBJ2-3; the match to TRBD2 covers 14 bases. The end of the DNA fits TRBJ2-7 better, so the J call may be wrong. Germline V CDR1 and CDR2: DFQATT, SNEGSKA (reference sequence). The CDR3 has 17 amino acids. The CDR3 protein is CSARGSGTSGSAYEQYF. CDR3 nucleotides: TGCAGTGCCAGAGGCTCGGGGACTAGCGGGAGCGCATACGAGCAGTACTTC.

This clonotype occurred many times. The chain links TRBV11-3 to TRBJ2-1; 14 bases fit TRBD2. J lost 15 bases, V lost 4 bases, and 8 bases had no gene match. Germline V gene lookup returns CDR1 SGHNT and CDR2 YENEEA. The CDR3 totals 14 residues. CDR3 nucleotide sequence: TGTGCCAGCAGCTCAGAGGGGACTAGCGGGGGCGGGTTCTTC. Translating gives CASSSEGTSGGGFF.

The DNA of the CDR3 is TGCGCCAGCAGTGAGTCTTCCTACGAGCAGTACTTC. Translation gives CASSESSYEQYF. The chain links TRBV10-1 to TRBJ2-1; D ambiguous. The J call is uncertain, as TRBJ2-7 better fits the DNA end. This CDR3 comprises 12 residues. The germline V gene encodes CDR1 WNHNN and CDR2 SYGVQD (reference sequence).

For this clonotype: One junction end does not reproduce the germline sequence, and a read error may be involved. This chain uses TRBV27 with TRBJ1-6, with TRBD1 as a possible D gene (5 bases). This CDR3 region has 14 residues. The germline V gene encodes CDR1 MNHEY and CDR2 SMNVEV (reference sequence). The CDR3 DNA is TGTGCCAGCAGTTTATGGACAACCAATTCACCCCTCCCCTTT. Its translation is CASSLWTTNSPLPF.

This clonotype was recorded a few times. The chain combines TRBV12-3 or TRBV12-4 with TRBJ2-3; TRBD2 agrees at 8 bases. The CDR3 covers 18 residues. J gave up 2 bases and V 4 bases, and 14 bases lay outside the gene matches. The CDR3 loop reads CASSSRGSGAVLTDTQYF. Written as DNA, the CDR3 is TGTGCCAGCAGTTCCAGGGGTAGCGGGGCGGTCCTCACAGATACGCAGTATTTT.

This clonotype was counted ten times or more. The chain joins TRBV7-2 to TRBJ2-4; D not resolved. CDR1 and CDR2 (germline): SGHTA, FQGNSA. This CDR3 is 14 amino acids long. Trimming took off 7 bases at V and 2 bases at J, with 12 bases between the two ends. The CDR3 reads CASTPGRTKNIQYF. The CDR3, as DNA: TGTGCCAGCACCCCCGGTAGAACCAAAAACATTCAGTACTTC.

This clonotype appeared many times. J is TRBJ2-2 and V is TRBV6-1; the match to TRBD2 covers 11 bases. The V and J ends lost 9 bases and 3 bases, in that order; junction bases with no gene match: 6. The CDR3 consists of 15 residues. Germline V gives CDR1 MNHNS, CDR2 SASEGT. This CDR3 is CASRSSGRHTGELFF. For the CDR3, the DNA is TGTGCCAGTCGTTCTAGCGGGAGGCACACCGGGGAGCTGTTTTTT.

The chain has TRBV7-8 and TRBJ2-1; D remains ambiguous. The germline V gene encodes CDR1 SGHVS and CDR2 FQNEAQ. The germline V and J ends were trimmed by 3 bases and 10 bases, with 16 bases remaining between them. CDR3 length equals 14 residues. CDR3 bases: TGTGCCAGCAGCTTCGACGAAGTCTCCTACGAGCAGTTCTTC. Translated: CASSFDEVSYEQFF.

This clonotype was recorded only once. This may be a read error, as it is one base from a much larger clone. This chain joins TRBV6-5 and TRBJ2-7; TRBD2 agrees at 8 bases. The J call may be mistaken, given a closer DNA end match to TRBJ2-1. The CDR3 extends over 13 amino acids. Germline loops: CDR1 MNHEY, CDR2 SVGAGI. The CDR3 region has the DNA TGTGCCAGCAGTTTACGGGAGGGGGATGAGCAGTTCTTC. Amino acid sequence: CASSLREGDEQFF.